A single sample is the source of the 14 T cell receptor beta chains below, sequenced in a study of T-cell reconstitution after alpha-beta-depleted transplantation in children (dated by TCRdb to 2015 to 2016). The library was produced with PCR. The data were produced on an Illumina HiSeq 2500. Molecular barcoding was employed in the preparation of TCR libraries, with unique molecular identifiers being used to normalize TCRbeta repertoire quantification. TCRdb itself trimmed the public reads at Q25 with fastp, ran MiXCR and retained productive beta chains. A single entry per CDR3 protein holds the most common genes and DNA from its merged rows. This sample is represented by under 300,000 distinct CDR3 sequences; around 8.9% of them were singletons. The ten most abundant clones make up roughly 5.1% of the sample. Here the sequenced sample was PBMCs from the stem cell graft donor, taken from the stem cell graft. These receptors were collected from a human donor who donated a stem cell graft to a child with SCID.

This clonotype was observed many times. The CDR3, as DNA: TGTGCCAGCAGAGGGGTCCTAAGCACAGATACGCAGTATTTT. Translating it yields CASRGVLSTDTQYF. This chain links TRBV6-1 with TRBJ2-3, with D possibly matching TRBD1 (5 bases). Germline V lookup: CDR1 MNHNS, CDR2 SASEGT. This CDR3 is 14 amino acids long. Trimming took off 6 bases at V and 0 bases at J, with 10 bases between the two ends.

The V call is TRBV9, the J call TRBJ2-7; TRBD1 agrees at 7 bases. There are 14 residues in the CDR3. Per the germline V gene, CDR1 is SGDLS and CDR2 is YYNGEE. V dropped 1 base and J dropped 6; count of bases not matched to a gene: 7. CDR3 residues: CASSVSGQNGEQYF. As DNA, the CDR3 is TGTGCCAGCAGCGTATCGGGACAGAACGGCGAGCAGTACTTC.

The V call is TRBV7-2, the J call TRBJ1-2; D gene unclear. The V gene's germline CDR1 is SGHTA and CDR2 FQGNSA. V lost 1 base to trimming and J lost 4 bases, with 13 bases between them. The CDR3 is 15 amino acids. CDR3 region: CASSLVSGSSYGYTF. DNA for the CDR3: TGTGCCAGCAGCTTAGTCTCTGGCAGCTCCTATGGCTACACCTTC.

This clonotype came up a few times. This chain connects TRBV20-1 to TRBJ1-5, with 7 bases fitting TRBD1. This CDR3 spans 14 amino acids. Germline lookup yields CDR1 DFQATT and CDR2 SNEGSKA (reference sequence). V lost 5 bases, J lost 2 bases, and 6 bases stayed unmatched. As DNA, the CDR3 is TGCAGTGCTCGAACAGGGGCAGGCAATCAGCCCCAGCATTTT. Translated, it gives CSARTGAGNQPQHF.

Remarks on this clonotype: One base away lies a much larger clone, so this may be a sequencing read error. The chain combines TRBV7-2 with TRBJ2-5; 8 bases are a match to TRBD2. In germline, CDR1 is SGHTA, CDR2 FQGNSA. The CDR3 covers 15 residues. The CDR3 nucleotides are TGTGCCAGCAGCTTCACTAGCGGAAGGCGGGAGACCCAGTCCTTC. This translates into CASSFTSGRRETQSF. Variable domain in full (rest from reference TRBV7-2 and TRBJ2-5): GAGVSQSPSNKVTEKGKDVELRCDPISGHTALYWYRQSLGQGLEFLIYFQGNSAPDKSGLPSDRFSAERTGGSVSTLTIQRTQQEDSAVYLCASSFTSGRRETQSFGPGTRLLVL.

The chain recombines TRBV6-1 with TRBJ1-2, with TRBD1 identical over 7 bases. V lost 9 bases and J lost 1; bases outside the gene matches: 5. CDR3 length: 13 residues. The germline gives CDR1 MNHNS, CDR2 SASEGT. CDR3 DNA: TGTGCCAGTACTCGGGACAGTAACTATGGCTACACCTTC. Protein: CASTRDSNYGYTF.

The genes are TRBV7-8 and TRBJ1-1, with a possible D match to TRBD1 (6 bases). From germline, CDR1 is SGHVS and CDR2 FQNEAQ. The CDR3 contains 13 residues. Trimming shortened V by 5 bases and J by 8 bases, and 15 bases separated the two germline ends. CDR3 amino acids: CASSPKPDREAFF. CDR3 bases: TGTGCCAGCAGCCCGAAGCCGGACAGAGAAGCTTTCTTT. The full variable domain, completed using reference TRBV7-8 and TRBJ1-1, is GAGVSQSPRYKVAKRGQDVALRCDPISGHVSLFWYQQALGQGPEFLTYFQNEAQLDKSGLPSDRFFAERPEGSVSTLKIQRTQQEDSAVYLCASSPKPDREAFFGQGTRLTVV.

This clonotype was observed many times. The rearrangement joins TRBV15 to TRBJ1-1; TRBD1 is a possible D gene (6 bases). Per the germline V gene, CDR1 is LNHNV and CDR2 is YYDKDF (reference sequence). Trimming shortened V by 0 bases and J by 2 bases, and 16 bases separated the two germline ends. The CDR3 is made up of 17 amino acids. The CDR3: CATSREGETGTNTEAFF. For the CDR3, the DNA is TGTGCCACCAGCAGAGAGGGGGAAACAGGGACTAACACTGAAGCTTTCTTT.

The V and J genes are TRBV5-6 and TRBJ2-5; 10 bases fit TRBD2. CDR3 length: 14 amino acids. With V trimmed by 6 bases and J by 0 bases, 2 bases remained unmatched. CDR1 and CDR2 from the germline V gene are SGHDT and YYEEEE. In DNA, the CDR3 is TGTGCCAGCACAGCGGGGGGGAACCAAGAGACCCAGTACTTC. This translates into CASTAGGNQETQYF.

In this sample, this clonotype turned up many times. The rearrangement joins TRBV20-1 to TRBJ1-2; D remains ambiguous. The CDR3 is 11 residues long. V lost 5 bases and J 2 bases, leaving 6 bases between the germline ends. From germline, CDR1 is DFQATT and CDR2 SNEGSKA (reference sequence). CDR3 sequence: CSAFSNYGYTF. CDR3 in DNA: TGCAGTGCTTTCAGCAACTATGGCTACACCTTC.

This clonotype was observed a few times. CDR3 coding DNA: TGTGCCAGCAAGGCGGATACGCAGTATTTT. Translation gives CASKADTQYF. This chain connects TRBV2 to TRBJ2-3; D gene ambiguous. Germline-derived CDR1 and CDR2 are SNHLY and FYNNEI. This CDR3 contains 10 residues. The ends were cut back, 7 bases at V and 6 bases at J, with 5 bases in the middle.

As for this clonotype: A much larger clonotype is one base distant, so this may be a read error. The chain links TRBV20-1 to TRBJ1-1; D not certain. This CDR3 spans 14 amino acids. Trimming took off 0 bases at V and 4 bases at J, with 12 bases between the two ends. Per the germline V gene, CDR1 is DFQATT and CDR2 is SNEGSKA (reference sequence). CDR3 sequence (DNA): TGCAGTGCTAGAGATCGGGGATCGAGCACTGAAGCTTTCTTT. It specifies CSARDRGSSTEAFF.

There are many counts of this clonotype. The chain carries TRBV9 and TRBJ1-1; possibly TRBD1 for D (6 bases). V gave up 3 bases and J gave up 2 bases, with 14 bases separating them. The CDR3 consists of 15 residues. Germline V CDR1 and CDR2: SGDLS, YYNGEE. The CDR3 sequence: CASSARQDINTEAFF. Here the CDR3 DNA reads TGTGCCAGCAGCGCCCGACAGGATATAAACACTGAAGCTTTCTTT.

The table lists this clonotype with many counts. The chain combines TRBV6-1 with TRBJ2-3; D ambiguous. Germline CDR1 MNHNS, CDR2 SASEGT. V was trimmed by 7 bases and J by 6 bases, leaving 17 bases between them. This CDR3 contains 14 residues. The CDR3 coding sequence is TGTGCCAGCACCCCCCCGGGTGACCGGGATACGCAGTATTTT. This encodes CASTPPGDRDTQYF.